The source of this T cell receptor (beta chain) is a study of cytomegalovirus exposure and HLA in healthy donors. Study in general: For the 300 to 400 genotyped donors, approximately 82% fell within the Caucasian-associated ancestry cluster. The study's findings and limits: According to reports, the classifier identified cytomegalovirus status with high specificity and sensitivity.

This CDR3 region has 15 residues. Germline CDR1 is ENHRY and CDR2 is SYGVKD. J was trimmed by 3 bases and V by 6 bases; bases with no gene match: 4. About this clone: Its antigen is currently unknown.

The PCR employed 60 Vbeta primers together with 13 Jbeta primers. TCRdb keeps only in-frame clones here, not all; method: immunoSEQ multiplex PCR. Seen here are around 250,000 clones, 92% observed once, and the top ten hold 1.7%. This TCR was sampled from a girl aged 2 to 10 in good health and CMV-seronegative. The source material was PBMCs. The chain combines TRBV10-3 with TRBJ2-1; 11 bases match TRBD1. The CDR3 DNA reads TGTGCCATCAGCGAGGGACAGGGGGACTACAATGAGCAGTTCTTC. Residues: CAISEGQGDYNEQFF.